This record looks at one TCR beta chain sequence and its context. Its antigen target is currently unknown. Base qualities were left out, and no much larger clone turns up one base away. The data stem from a study of cytomegalovirus exposure and HLA in healthy donors listed by TCRdb under 2017. Notes on the research overall: A later analysis indicated that the 110 or so validation repertoires were generated on the platform also employed for the 600 to 750 repertoires of the first cohort. High-throughput TCR immunosequencing, statistical association of individual TCRs with disease status, and machine learning were combined to predict cytomegalovirus infection status. The aim of the study was to test whether cataloging public T cell receptors could identify signatures of past pathogen exposure. Along with the approximately 670-subject first cohort, a separate validation cohort of over a hundred different subjects was used.

Points the paper makes about the study in general: The authors suggested that the approach could potentially be generalized to other disease states and immunological phenotypes. The classifier was reported to diagnose cytomegalovirus status with high specificity and sensitivity in both the original cohort and the validation cohort. A later analysis found that TCRs clustered in the first cohort also tended to co-occur in the approximately 120 validation repertoires, with more than 90% of cluster scores above 0. A total of roughly 160 TCR beta chains were listed by the study as associated with cytomegalovirus. A few of the identified cytomegalovirus-associated TCR beta chains were confirmed in vitro to be specific for cytomegalovirus antigens. Most TCR sequences were observed very rarely across donors, whereas some public TCRs were present in many individuals. The validation cohort had no HLA typing available for a later analysis, so co-occurrence within that cohort was assessed over all 120 or so repertoires.

The receptor library was made with the immunoSEQ multiplex PCR assay. The authors processed their data as follows. A statistical classification framework was built to diagnose cytomegalovirus status from the catalog of TCR beta chain sequences. Entries here come from immuneACCESS through TCRdb and include only in-frame sequences with V and J called. Some clones fail to appear in such tables; in the studies checked, an unresolved V gene covers under half of the shortfall, and the cause of the remainder is unknown. The V and J calls and the clone size are those of that table, but D and trimming were determined from the DNA. The sample includes some 140,000 clones, with around 84% observed a single time. Together, the top ten hold 2% to 2.5% of the sample. The donors were included in the validation cohort of approximately 130 subjects, a group kept apart from the approximately 670-subject first cohort.

The sequence was obtained from a human donor in good health. What was sequenced was PBMCs.

CDR3 sequence: CASSLDSGGPQYF. The DNA reads as follows: TGCGCCAGCAGCTTGGATTCAGGGGGCCCGCAGTACTTC. Recombination connected TRBV5-1 to TRBJ2-7; TRBD1 fits 8 bases in the junction. The CDR3 holds 13 amino acids from the cysteine to the phenylalanine. Kept here is only the CDR3 DNA, which spans 39 bases and is read in frame from base 1. Clipping removes 0 bases from V and 9 bases from J, with 5 as the unmatched junction base count. CDR1 SGHRS and CDR2 YFSETQ are derived from the germline V gene.